A single sample gave rise to the 5 T cell receptor beta chains below, sequenced in a study of shared clonotypes between healthy human individuals. The data were produced by immunoSEQ multiplex PCR, yet TCRdb's version contains in-frame clones alone and is incomplete. The sample contains over 2 million clones, over 85% of which appear only once. The sequenced sample was naive CD4+ T cells sorted from blood. Subset defined: CD45RA+ positively selected. Every receptor here comes from a man aged 18-30 years in good health.

This sequence joins TRBV2 and TRBJ1-3; unclear D gene. V gave up 8 bases and J gave up 1 base, with 9 bases separating them. The length of the CDR3 is 13 residues. The V gene's germline CDR1 is SNHLY and CDR2 FYNNEI. Written as DNA, the CDR3 is TGTGCCAGCCACCAAGAATCTGGAAACACCATATATTTT. It specifies CASHQESGNTIYF.

The rearrangement joins TRBV5-4 to TRBJ1-2; D is possibly TRBD1 (6 bases). There are 14 residues in the CDR3. Germline V lookup: CDR1 SGHNT, CDR2 YYREEE (reference sequence). V lost 4 bases, J lost 2 bases, and 12 bases lay in between. The CDR3 sequence is CASSIDQGNYGYTF. For the CDR3, the DNA is TGTGCCAGCAGCATCGACCAGGGGAACTATGGCTACACCTTC. Filled out from reference TRBV5-4 and TRBJ1-2, the complete variable domain reads ETGVTQSPTHLIKTRGQQVTLRCSSQSGHNTVSWYQQALGQGPQFIFQYYREEENGRGNFPPRFSGLQFPNYSSELNVNALELDDSALYLCASSIDQGNYGYTFGSGTRLTVV.

The genes are TRBV9 and TRBJ2-1; no definite D call. The CDR3 runs 15 residues. V was trimmed by 4 bases and J by 6 bases, leaving 17 bases between them. Germline V gene lookup returns CDR1 SGDLS and CDR2 YYNGEE. The CDR3 nucleotides are TGTGCCAGCAGCCCCCGCGACGTCGATAGCAATGAGCAGTTCTTC. Translation: CASSPRDVDSNEQFF. Supplemented by reference TRBV9 and TRBJ2-1, the full variable domain reads DSGVTQTPKHLITATGQRVTLRCSPRSGDLSVYWYQQSLDQGLQFLIQYYNGEERAKGNILERFSAQQFPDLHSELNLSSLELGDSALYFCASSPRDVDSNEQFFGPGTRLTVL.

This clone was seen once. The chain employs TRBV5-1 and TRBJ1-1; 11 bases are shared with TRBD1. CDR1 and CDR2 (germline): SGHRS, YFSETQ. Trimming took 3 bases from V and 1 from J; bases not matched to a gene: 5. The CDR3 covers 16 residues. The CDR3 spells CASSWTGTGGNTEAFF. In DNA form, the CDR3 reads TGCGCCAGCAGCTGGACCGGGACAGGGGGGAACACTGAAGCTTTCTTT. Filled out from reference TRBV5-1 and TRBJ1-1, the complete variable domain reads KAGVTQTPRYLIKTRGQQVTLSCSPISGHRSVSWYQQTPGQGLQFLFEYFSETQRNKGNFPGRFSGRQFSNSRSEMNVSTLELGDSALYLCASSWTGTGGNTEAFFGQGTRLTVV.

The chain links TRBV18 to TRBJ2-1; TRBD1 aligns across 10 bases. The CDR3 contains 13 residues. CDR1 KGHSH and CDR2 LQKENI come from the germline V gene. The V segment lost 5 bases and the J segment 8 bases; nucleotides outside the gene matches: 3. The CDR3 DNA is TGTGCCAGCTCAATTGGACAGGGGGATGAGCAGTTCTTC. Translating gives CASSIGQGDEQFF.